This T cell receptor beta chain is drawn from a study of cytomegalovirus exposure and HLA in healthy donors. Study results and caveats: In the 130 or so validation repertoires, about 94% of cluster scores exceeded 0, per a later analysis.

The CDR3 length is 15 residues. Germline V gene data show CDR1 as SGHTA and CDR2 as FQGNSA. After removal of 6 bases from V and 2 bases from J, the junction contained 5 bases not matched to a gene. Details on this clone: Its antigen is not identified.

Here immunoSEQ multiplex PCR was the method, and the copy in TCRdb shows in-frame clones only, minus some. This table holds 150,000 to 180,000 clones, 86% found once. The source material was PBMCs. The rearrangement joins TRBV7-2 to TRBJ2-2; 8 nucleotides agree with TRBD1. This receptor was identified in a man between 18 and 29 years old in good health and CMV-seropositive. The CDR3 DNA reads as TGTGCCAGCAGAACCGGGACAGGAAACACCGGGGAGCTGTTTTTT. This sequence encodes CASRTGTGNTGELFF.